Below are 19 T cell receptor beta chains sequenced from a single sample in a study of post-analysis software for immune sequencing data. Each TCR beta cDNA library carried unique molecular identifiers. Each CDR3 protein gets one entry after TCRdb re-called the PCR reads with MiXCR. The table records about 160,000 distinct CDR3 sequences, roughly 34% of them present only once. The sample was blood, taken after autologous hematopoietic stem cell transplantation. These receptors all come from a girl aged 10 to 17 with multiple sclerosis.

A few counts support this clonotype. This chain uses TRBV20-1 with TRBJ1-6; D might be TRBD1 (5 bases). The CDR3 sequence is 14 residues long. Germline V gene data show CDR1 as DFQATT and CDR2 as SNEGSKA (reference sequence). Trimming left V 5 bases short and J 9 bases short, with 17 bases between. For the CDR3, the DNA is TGCAGTGCTCGGGCTCTGACAAGGGGTTCACCCCTCCACTTT. This sequence encodes CSARALTRGSPLHF.

The rearrangement joins TRBV5-1 to TRBJ2-1; 11 nucleotides agree with TRBD2. Trimming at V came to 0 bases and at J to 0 bases, leaving 2 bases not matched to a gene. Germline CDR1 and CDR2: SGHRS and YFSETQ. This CDR3 is 17 amino acids long. CDR3 amino acids: CASSLGLAGGSYNEQFF. In DNA form, the CDR3 reads TGCGCCAGCAGCTTGGGGCTAGCGGGAGGCTCCTACAATGAGCAGTTCTTC.

The chain has TRBV3-1 and TRBJ1-1; D uncertain. The germline V gene has CDR1 LGHDT and CDR2 YNNKEL (reference sequence). The CDR3 loop spans 15 amino acids. Trimming left V 3 bases short and J 1 base short, with 12 bases between. CDR3 coding DNA: TGTGCCAGCAGCCAGGGATCCCTAGGGAACACTGAAGCTTTCTTT. Encoded protein: CASSQGSLGNTEAFF.

The genes are TRBV6-2 or TRBV6-3 and TRBJ1-3; no clear D. The CDR3 covers 14 residues. V shed 0 bases and J shed 2 bases, with 5 bases lying between them. CDR1 and CDR2 from the germline V gene are MNHEY and SVGEGT. The CDR3 DNA reads TGTGCCAGCAGTTACTCGGACGCTGGAAACACCATATATTTT. Amino acid sequence: CASSYSDAGNTIYF.

This clonotype occurred a few times. This chain uses TRBV12-3 or TRBV12-4 with TRBJ1-1; D call uncertain. Deletions cut 7 bases from V and 5 bases from J, with 8 bases between. The CDR3 loop spans 11 amino acids. CDR3 coding DNA: TGTGCCAGCACCTCACGGACTGAAGCTTTCTTT. Its translation is CASTSRTEAFF.

V is TRBV29-1 and J is TRBJ2-1, with TRBD2 matching 12 bases. Germline assignment: CDR1 SQVTM and CDR2 ANQGSEA. The junction had 9 bases not matched to a gene; V was cut back by 7 bases and J by 5 bases. This CDR3 has 15 residues. CDR3 residues: CSARTSGILDNEQFF. The CDR3 nucleotides are TGCAGCGCCCGGACTAGCGGGATATTGGACAATGAGCAGTTCTTC.

The V gene is TRBV3-1, the J gene TRBJ2-1, with a possible D match to TRBD2 (5 bases). This CDR3 is built from 15 residues. V was cut by 1 base and J by 8 bases, with 15 bases left in between. Germline V gene data show CDR1 as LGHDT and CDR2 as YNNKEL (reference sequence). The CDR3 nucleotides are TGTGCCAGCAGCCAAGGAGCGAGAGGGTTCCATGAGCAGTTCTTC. It specifies CASSQGARGFHEQFF.

There are many counts of this clonotype. The chain joins TRBV4-1 to TRBJ2-7; D is undetermined. The length of the CDR3 is 17 residues. CDR1 is MGHRA, CDR2 YSYEKL, per germline. V was clipped by 1 base and J by 2 bases, with 18 bases between them. CDR3 sequence reads: CASSQGPRKGGTYEQYF. CDR3 nucleotides: TGCGCCAGCAGCCAAGGGCCGCGGAAGGGTGGAACCTACGAGCAGTACTTC.

This clonotype was observed a single time. The chain is built from TRBV10-3 and TRBJ2-3, with D possibly being TRBD1 (5 bases). Germline CDR1 ENHRY, CDR2 SYGVKD. This CDR3 contains 17 residues. V gave up 2 bases and J gave up 4 bases, with 19 bases separating them. The CDR3 protein is CAISESWGLTMSDTQYF. Here the CDR3 DNA reads TGTGCCATCAGTGAGAGCTGGGGCCTTACCATGTCAGATACGCAGTATTTT.

The chain joins TRBV20-1 to TRBJ2-3; 12 nucleotides match TRBD2. Germline V gene sequence: CDR1 DFQATT, CDR2 SNEGSKA (reference sequence). The CDR3 is 17 residues long. V was pared by 6 bases and J by 5 bases, with 15 bases of the junction left unmatched. This chain's CDR3 is CSAKRTSGTEGGDTQYF. The CDR3 DNA sequence: TGCAGTGCCAAAAGGACTAGCGGGACAGAGGGCGGAGATACGCAGTATTTT.

This clonotype was counted ten times or more. The chain recombines TRBV29-1 with TRBJ2-1, with 11 bases identical to TRBD2. The V gene end was trimmed by 8 bases and the J gene end by 6 bases; junction bases not matched to a gene: 3. Germline V lookup: CDR1 SQVTM, CDR2 ANQGSEA. The CDR3 has 12 residues. The CDR3 DNA reads TGCAGCCAACTAGCGGGGGTCAATGAGCAGTTCTTC. Amino acid sequence: CSQLAGVNEQFF.

The genes are TRBV29-1 and TRBJ1-2, with D maybe TRBD1 (5 bases). CDR1 and CDR2 from the germline V gene are SQVTM and ANQGSEA. V lost 3 bases, J lost 6 bases, and 17 bases lay in between. This CDR3 region has 14 residues. CDR3 nucleotide sequence: TGCAGCGTTGATAAGCAGGGCGAGCGGAATGGCTACACCTTC. Amino acids: CSVDKQGERNGYTF. The variable domain in full, completed from reference TRBV29-1 and TRBJ1-2, reads SAVISQKPSRDICQRGTSLTIQCQVDSQVTMMFWYRQQPGQSLTLIATANQGSEATYESGFVIDKFPISRPNLTFSTLTVSNMSPEDSSIYLCSVDKQGERNGYTFGSGTRLTVV.

Regarding this clonotype: A read error may explain this, as a much larger clone is one base away. The chain carries TRBV7-8 and TRBJ2-1; 7 bases agree with TRBD1. CDR3 length equals 14 residues. Trimming at V came to 10 bases and at J to 3 bases, leaving 9 bases not matched to a gene. Germline assignment: CDR1 SGHVS and CDR2 FQNEAQ. The CDR3 reads CATRMGQSYNEQFF. The CDR3 DNA is TGTGCCACTAGGATGGGACAGAGCTACAATGAGCAGTTCTTC.

The chain links TRBV7-2 to TRBJ2-5; 9 nucleotides agree with TRBD1. The CDR3 totals 16 residues. Germline V gene sequence: CDR1 SGHTA, CDR2 FQGNSA. Trimming cost V 2 bases and J 0 bases; bases outside gene matches: 4. The CDR3 sequence is CASSLMTGGHQETQYF. The CDR3 coding sequence is TGTGCCAGCAGCTTAATGACAGGGGGTCACCAAGAGACCCAGTACTTC.

This clonotype has just one count. Lacking the conserved final phenylalanine or tryptophan, this CDR3 likely reflects a read error. The CDR3 nucleotides read TGTGCCAGCAGTGTCTATACGGACAGTCCGAGCTCCTACAATGAGCAGTTCGTC. Amino acids: CASSVYTDSPSSYNEQFV. This chain links TRBV2 with TRBJ2-1; possible D gene TRBD1, 6 bases. Per germline, CDR1 SNHLY and CDR2 FYNNEI. The CDR3 loop spans 18 amino acids. The V end lost 4 bases, the J end lost 0 bases, and 19 bases lay between the germline ends.

This clonotype was counted only a few times. The V gene is TRBV7-3, the J gene TRBJ2-7; the D gene is possibly TRBD1 (6 bases). The CDR3 length is 16 residues. CDR1 SGHTA and CDR2 FQGTGA come from the germline V gene. Trimming removed 0 bases at V and 0 bases at J, with 12 bases between. The CDR3 sequence: CASSLTGTGNSYEQYF. CDR3 bases: TGTGCCAGCAGCTTAACCGGTACAGGGAACTCCTACGAGCAGTACTTC.

Only a few counts were recorded for this clonotype. The rearrangement joins TRBV12-5 to TRBJ2-5; D is uncertain. Trimming took off 11 bases at V and 1 base at J, with 20 bases between the two ends. Germline values: CDR1 LGHNT, CDR2 FRNRAP. The CDR3 is 15 amino acids. CDR3 in amino acids: CAHDPPIRTQETQYF. DNA of the CDR3: TGTGCTCATGATCCCCCCATCAGGACCCAAGAGACCCAGTACTTC.

The chain combines TRBV20-1 with TRBJ2-1, with D possibly being TRBD2 (5 bases). This CDR3 has 14 residues. Between the trimmed V and J ends, which lost 1 base and 8 bases, there was a span of 15 bases. Germline lookup yields CDR1 DFQATT and CDR2 SNEGSKA (reference sequence). CDR3 bases: TGCAGTGCTAGAGCGGGATTGGTATTGGATGAGCAGTTCTTC. This encodes CSARAGLVLDEQFF.

The V gene is TRBV12-3 or TRBV12-4, the J gene TRBJ2-3; 13 bases align to TRBD2. The CDR3 totals 15 residues. The ends lost 5 bases at V and 15 bases at J; junction bases unmatched: 14. The DNA for the CDR3 is TGTGCCAGCAGTCTGACTAGCGGGAGGTTACATGTGCAATATTTT. Residues: CASSLTSGRLHVQYF.